What follows describes a single T cell receptor beta chain. Its antigen is as yet unknown. TCRdb ran MiXCR on the reads and lists one entry per CDR3 protein. Altogether roughly 180,000 distinct CDR3 sequences are present, approximately 28% being singletons, with the ten largest covering roughly 32%. The entry originates in a study of T cell repertoires in cytomegalovirus infection. Study-wide context: An indication of both CMV infection and matching HLA type came from public TCR beta signatures.

The CDR3 loop spans 15 amino acids. Germline values: CDR1 SGHTA, CDR2 FQGNSA. Trimming removed 1 base at V and 10 bases at J, with 19 bases between. Points from the study as a whole: Cumulative frequency of public TCR beta families picked out carriers of CMV plus the relevant HLA. HLA-C-restricted TCR beta clonotypes specific for CMV led the ex vivo response.

The chain employs TRBV7-2 and TRBJ1-2; weak D call: TRBD1 (5 bases). This TCR was sampled from a human donor in good health (CMV status not recorded). Some clones in this sample may be carry-over from other donors' samples. The sequenced sample was PBMCs. CDR3 amino acids: CASSLVSEGSDDYTF. In DNA, the CDR3 is TGTGCCAGCAGCTTAGTAAGCGAGGGGAGTGATGACTACACCTTC.